This T cell receptor (beta chain) stems from a study of OX40 agonist ivuxolimab in advanced cancers. Across the study: The drug used for patients, ivuxolimab, was an agonistic anti-OX40 (CD134) antibody. Checkpoint inhibitors had been given previously to about 38% of patients. Partial responses were recorded for three patients, including one with hepatocellular carcinoma and two with cutaneous melanoma. Notes on the study in general: The authors also found low normalized T-cell clonal expansion in some nonresponders.

Germline assignment: CDR1 SGHRS and CDR2 YFSETQ. The CDR3 length is 13 residues. V dropped 4 bases and J dropped 7 bases, with 12 bases sitting between them. Sequencing was performed with immunoSEQ multiplex PCR; in TCRdb, only in-frame clones are kept and a portion is missing. The table lists roughly 68,000 clones, 83% of them singletons. Note on this clone: The target antigen is unknown.

This TCR was sampled from an adult with an advanced solid tumor such as melanoma, head and neck, liver or kidney cancer. The gene calls are TRBV5-1 and TRBJ2-1, with D perhaps assigned TRBD1 or TRBD2 (5 bases each). The sample was CD4+ or CD8+ T cells sorted from blood, taken in a trial of the OX40 agonist ivuxolimab. CDR3 nucleotides: TGCGCCAGCAGCCCCCGGGGCGAGAATGAGCAGTTCTTC. Protein sequence: CASSPRGENEQFF.